This T cell receptor (beta chain) appears in the sequencing data of a study of T cell repertoires in cytomegalovirus infection. Study background: Recently identified HLA-C-restricted and well-studied HLA-B-restricted CMV epitopes were used. Shared public TCR beta signatures pointed to both CMV infection and a matching HLA type.

This clonotype was seen repeatedly, ten times or more. Its antigen remains unknown. Germline V lookup: CDR1 SGHVS, CDR2 FNYEAQ. There are 16 residues in the CDR3. Trimming pared 5 bases from V and 0 bases from J, leaving 13 bases between. Study-wide findings and caveats: What dominated the ex vivo response were HLA-C-restricted CMV-specific TCR beta clonotypes. CMV carriers with the relevant HLA were identified by cumulative public TCR beta family frequency.

One entry per CDR3 protein results from TCRdb running MiXCR on the reads. This table has approximately 910,000 distinct CDR3 sequences, more than 25% appearing once. The material sequenced was cultured CD8+ T cells from PBMCs, taken from culture after CMV antigen stimulation. The TCR originated in a human donor in good health (CMV status not recorded). Some clones in this sample may be carry-over from other donors' samples. The chain uses TRBV7-6 and TRBJ2-2; D remains unclear. The CDR3 protein is CASSLGRQTNTGELFF. The CDR3 DNA reads TGTGCCAGCAGCCTAGGACGGCAAACGAACACCGGGGAGCTGTTTTTT.